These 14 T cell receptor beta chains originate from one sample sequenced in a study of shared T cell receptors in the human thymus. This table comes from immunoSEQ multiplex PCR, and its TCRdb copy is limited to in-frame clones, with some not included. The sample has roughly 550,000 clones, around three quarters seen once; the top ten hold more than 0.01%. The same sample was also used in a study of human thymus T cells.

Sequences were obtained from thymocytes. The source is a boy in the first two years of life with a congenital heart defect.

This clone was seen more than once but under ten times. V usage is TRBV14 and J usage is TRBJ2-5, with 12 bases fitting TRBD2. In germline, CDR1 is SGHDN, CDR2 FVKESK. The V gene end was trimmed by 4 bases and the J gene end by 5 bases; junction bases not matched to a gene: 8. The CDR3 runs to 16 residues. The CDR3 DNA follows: TGTGCCAGCAGCCTGGCTAGCGGGAGGGCCTGGGAGACCCAGTACTTC. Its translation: CASSLASGRAWETQYF.

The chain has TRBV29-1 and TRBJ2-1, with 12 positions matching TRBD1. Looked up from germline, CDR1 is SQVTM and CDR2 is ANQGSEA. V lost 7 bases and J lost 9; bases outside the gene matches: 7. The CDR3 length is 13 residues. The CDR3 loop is CSARGTGGFEQFF. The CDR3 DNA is TGCAGCGCTAGAGGGACAGGGGGCTTTGAGCAGTTCTTC.

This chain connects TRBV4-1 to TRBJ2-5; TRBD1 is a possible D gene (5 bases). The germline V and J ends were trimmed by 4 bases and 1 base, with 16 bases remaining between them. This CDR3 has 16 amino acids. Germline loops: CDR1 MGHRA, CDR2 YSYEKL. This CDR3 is CASSLAEWTLQETQYF. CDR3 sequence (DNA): TGCGCCAGCAGCCTTGCTGAGTGGACACTCCAAGAGACCCAGTACTTC.

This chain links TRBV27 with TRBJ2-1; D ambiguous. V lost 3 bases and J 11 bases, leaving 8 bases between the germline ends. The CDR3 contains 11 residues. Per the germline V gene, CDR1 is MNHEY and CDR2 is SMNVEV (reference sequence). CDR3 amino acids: CASSFERKQFF. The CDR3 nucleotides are TGTGCCAGCAGTTTCGAGCGTAAGCAGTTCTTC.

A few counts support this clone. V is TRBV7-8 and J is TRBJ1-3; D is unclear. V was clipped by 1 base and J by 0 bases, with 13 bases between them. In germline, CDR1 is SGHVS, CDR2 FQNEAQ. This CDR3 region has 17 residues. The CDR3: CASSLEGDRSSGNTIYF. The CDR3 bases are TGTGCCAGCAGCTTAGAAGGAGACCGGAGCTCTGGAAACACCATATATTTT.

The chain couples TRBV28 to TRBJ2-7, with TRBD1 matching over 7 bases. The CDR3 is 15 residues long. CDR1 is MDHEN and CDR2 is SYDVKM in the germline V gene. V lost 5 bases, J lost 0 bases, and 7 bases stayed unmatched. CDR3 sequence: CASSEQGLSSYEQYF. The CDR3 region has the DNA TGTGCCAGCAGTGAACAGGGGTTAAGCTCCTACGAGCAGTACTTC.

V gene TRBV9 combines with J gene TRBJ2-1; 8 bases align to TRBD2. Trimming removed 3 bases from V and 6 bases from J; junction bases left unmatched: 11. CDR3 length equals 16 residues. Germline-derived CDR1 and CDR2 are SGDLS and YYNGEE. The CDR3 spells CASSAASGTRFNEQFF. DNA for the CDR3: TGTGCCAGCAGCGCAGCTTCCGGGACTAGATTCAATGAGCAGTTCTTC.

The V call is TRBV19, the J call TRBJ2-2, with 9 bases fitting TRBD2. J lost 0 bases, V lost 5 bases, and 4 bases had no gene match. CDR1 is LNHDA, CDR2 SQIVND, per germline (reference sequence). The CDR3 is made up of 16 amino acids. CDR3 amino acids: CASSRLAGTNTGELFF. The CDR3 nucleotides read TGTGCCAGTAGTCGGCTAGCGGGGACGAACACCGGGGAGCTGTTTTTT.

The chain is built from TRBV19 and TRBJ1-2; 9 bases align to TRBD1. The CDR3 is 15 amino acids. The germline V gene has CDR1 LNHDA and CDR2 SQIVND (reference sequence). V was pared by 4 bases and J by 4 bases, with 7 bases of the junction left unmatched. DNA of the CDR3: TGTGCCAGTAGTACTAGGACAGGGGAGGCCTATGGCTACACCTTC. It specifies CASSTRTGEAYGYTF.

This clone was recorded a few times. As DNA, the CDR3 is TGTGCCAGCAGTTACTCACTAGAAACTTTGGAGACCCAGTACTTC. This translates into CASSYSLETLETQYF. V and J are TRBV6-6 and TRBJ2-5; tentatively, D is TRBD2 (5 bases). CDR1 MNHNY and CDR2 SVGAGI come from the germline V gene (reference sequence). Trimming took off 0 bases at V and 5 bases at J, with 13 bases between the two ends. This CDR3 is built from 15 residues.

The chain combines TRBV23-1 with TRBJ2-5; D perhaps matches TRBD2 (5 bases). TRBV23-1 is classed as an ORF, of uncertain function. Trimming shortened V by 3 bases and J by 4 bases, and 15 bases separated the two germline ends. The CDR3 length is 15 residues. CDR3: CASSQRAAERETQYF. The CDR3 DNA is TGCGCCAGCAGTCAGAGGGCCGCGGAGAGAGAGACCCAGTACTTC.

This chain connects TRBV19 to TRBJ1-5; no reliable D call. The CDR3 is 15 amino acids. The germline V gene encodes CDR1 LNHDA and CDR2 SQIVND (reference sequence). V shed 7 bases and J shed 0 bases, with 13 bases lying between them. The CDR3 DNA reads TGTGCCAGTACCAATGGCGGTTATAGCAATCAGCCCCAGCATTTT. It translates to CASTNGGYSNQPQHF.

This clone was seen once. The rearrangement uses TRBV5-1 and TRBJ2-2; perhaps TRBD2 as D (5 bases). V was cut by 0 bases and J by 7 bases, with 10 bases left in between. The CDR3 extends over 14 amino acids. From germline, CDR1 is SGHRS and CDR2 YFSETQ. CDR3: CASSLVRGHGELFF. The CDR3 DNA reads TGCGCCAGCAGCTTGGTTCGCGGGCACGGGGAGCTGTTTTTT.

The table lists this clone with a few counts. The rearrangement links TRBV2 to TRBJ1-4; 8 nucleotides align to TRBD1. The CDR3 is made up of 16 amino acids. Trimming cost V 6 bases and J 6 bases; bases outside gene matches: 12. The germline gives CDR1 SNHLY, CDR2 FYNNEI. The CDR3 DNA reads TGTGCCAGCAGGCCAGATTCGGACAGGGAGCATGAAAAACTGTTTTTT. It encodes CASRPDSDREHEKLFF.